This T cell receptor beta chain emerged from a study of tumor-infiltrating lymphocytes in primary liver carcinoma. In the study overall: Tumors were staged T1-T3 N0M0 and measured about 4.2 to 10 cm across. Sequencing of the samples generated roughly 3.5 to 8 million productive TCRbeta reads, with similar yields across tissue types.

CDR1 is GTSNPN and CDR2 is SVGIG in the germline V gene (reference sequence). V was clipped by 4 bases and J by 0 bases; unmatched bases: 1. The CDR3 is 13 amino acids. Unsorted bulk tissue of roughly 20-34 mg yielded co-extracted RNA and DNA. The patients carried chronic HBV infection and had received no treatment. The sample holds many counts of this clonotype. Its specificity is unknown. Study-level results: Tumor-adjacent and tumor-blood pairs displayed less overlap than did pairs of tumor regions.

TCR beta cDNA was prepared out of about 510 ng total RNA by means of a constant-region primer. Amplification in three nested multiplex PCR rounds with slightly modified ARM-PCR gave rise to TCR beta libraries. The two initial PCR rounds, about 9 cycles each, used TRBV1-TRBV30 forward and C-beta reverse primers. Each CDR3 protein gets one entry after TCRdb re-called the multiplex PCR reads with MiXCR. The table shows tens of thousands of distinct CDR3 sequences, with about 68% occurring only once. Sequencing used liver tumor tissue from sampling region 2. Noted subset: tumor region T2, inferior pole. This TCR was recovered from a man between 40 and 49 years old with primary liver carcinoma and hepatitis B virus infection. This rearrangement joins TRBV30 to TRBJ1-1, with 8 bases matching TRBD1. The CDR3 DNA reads TGTGCCTGGACCAGGGGGCTGAACACTGAAGCTTTCTTT. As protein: CAWTRGLNTEAFF.